This T cell receptor beta chain is drawn from a study of control samples from healthy donors and cancer patients (dated by TCRdb to the early 2020s). The library was built by means of the immunoSEQ multiplex PCR assay. TCRdb stores this immuneACCESS table with in-frame sequences only. Part of the clones is absent; in the studies checked, under half of the shortfall reflects unresolved V genes, and no reason is known for the rest. The table for this sample lists under 200,000 clones; roughly 91% of them were counted only once. The ten largest clones represent about 1.6% of the sample. Relative to germline, V is 5 bases shorter and J is 7 bases shorter, with 9 bases between their ends. Its CDR3 holds 13 amino acids, cysteine through phenylalanine. The entry retains the CDR3 DNA only, 39 bases that are in frame from base 1. The germline V gene encodes CDR1 LNHDA and CDR2 SQIVND (reference sequence).

Concerning this clone itself: Its antigen is not yet known. No base-level quality is on record; no much larger clone is a single base apart. Other DNA sequences in the sample encode the same CDR3.

Sequences were obtained from blood. The clonotype comes from a woman aged 25-40 years in good health. The sequence is built from TRBV19 and TRBJ1-6; tentative D gene TRBD1, with 5 bases matching. Read as DNA, the sequence is TGTGCCAGTAGTCGTCAGGGAAATTCACCCCTCCACTTT. This gives the protein CASSRQGNSPLHF. Supplemented by the reference TRBV19 and TRBJ1-6 proteins around the CDR3, the complete variable domain is DGGITQSPKYLFRKEGQNVTLSCEQNLNHDAMYWYRQDPGQGLRLIYYSQIVNDFQKGDIAEGYSVSREKKESFPLTVTSAQKNPTAFYLCASSRQGNSPLHFGNGTRLTVT.